A single sample gave rise to the 32 T cell receptor beta chains below, sequenced in a study of blood T cells in healthy people across ages. Primed by a sample-barcoded 5' primer and a J-beta primer mix, a second PCR proceeded for roughly 6 to 12 cycles. TCRdb re-called the 5' RACE reads with MiXCR, one entry per CDR3 protein. The sample records about 830,000 distinct CDR3 sequences, around 62% being singletons. Sequenced: blood. The receptors derive from a man in his thirties or forties in good health.

J is TRBJ1-1 and V is TRBV7-9; D is ambiguous. The CDR3 runs to 13 residues. Looked up from germline, CDR1 is SEHNR and CDR2 is FQNEAQ (reference sequence). Trimming removed 5 bases at V and 9 bases at J, with 16 bases between. CDR3 sequence: CASSPPLGWKAFF. As DNA, the CDR3 is TGTGCCAGCAGCCCACCCTTGGGATGGAAAGCTTTCTTT.

The J gene is TRBJ2-3, the V gene TRBV6-1, with D possibly matching TRBD1 (6 bases). Germline CDR1 and CDR2: MNHNS and SASEGT. The CDR3 totals 16 residues. V was cut by 4 bases and J by 2 bases, with 16 bases left in between. The CDR3, as DNA: TGTGCCAGCAGTGTTTTAACAGGGCCTCCCACAGATACGCAGTATTTT. Its translation is CASSVLTGPPTDTQYF.

The V and J genes are TRBV12-3 or TRBV12-4 and TRBJ2-7; TRBD2 aligns across 11 bases. With 9 bases clipped from V and 2 bases from J, the junction kept 6 bases outside the gene matches. The CDR3 runs 14 residues. The CDR3 sequence: CASSRLAGPYEQYF. CDR3 sequence (DNA): TGTGCCAGTAGTAGACTAGCGGGACCCTACGAGCAGTACTTC.

The CDR3 protein is CASSLGDRAHQPQHF. In nucleotides, the CDR3 is TGTGCCAGCAGTTTGGGGGACAGGGCACATCAGCCCCAGCATTTT. The rearrangement uses TRBV28 and TRBJ1-5, with TRBD1 identical over 9 bases. The germline CDR1 and CDR2 sequences are MDHEN and SYDVKM. There are 15 residues in the CDR3. The V segment lost 3 bases and the J segment 5 bases; nucleotides outside the gene matches: 5. The full variable domain, completed using reference TRBV28 and TRBJ1-5, is DVKVTQSSRYLVKRTGEKVFLECVQDMDHENMFWYRQDPGLGLRLIYFSYDVKMKEKGDIPEGYSVSREKKERFSLILESASTNQTSMYLCASSLGDRAHQPQHFGDGTRLSIL.

The CDR3 sequence is CASRVAGNYNEQFF. DNA for the CDR3: TGCGCCAGCAGAGTAGCGGGGAACTACAATGAGCAGTTCTTC. The V call is TRBV5-1, the J call TRBJ2-1; 8 nucleotides align to TRBD2. The V segment lost 5 bases and the J segment 3 bases; nucleotides outside the gene matches: 4. The CDR3 consists of 14 residues. Per germline, CDR1 SGHRS and CDR2 YFSETQ.

This chain joins TRBV7-9 and TRBJ2-5; D is ambiguous. This CDR3 has 15 residues. Trimming shortened V by 4 bases and J by 3 bases, and 15 bases separated the two germline ends. Germline V gives CDR1 SEHNR, CDR2 FQNEAQ (reference sequence). This CDR3 reads CASSSLTEQKETQYF. CDR3 DNA: TGTGCCAGCAGCTCGCTTACGGAACAAAAAGAGACCCAGTACTTC.

The chain couples TRBV7-8 to TRBJ1-1; 9 nucleotides align to TRBD1. The germline V gene encodes CDR1 SGHVS and CDR2 FQNEAQ. The CDR3 consists of 16 residues. The V segment lost 3 bases and the J segment 1 base; nucleotides outside the gene matches: 6. In nucleotides, the CDR3 is TGTGCCAGCAGCTTCAGGACAGGGGCCCCGAACACTGAAGCTTTCTTT. It is translated as CASSFRTGAPNTEAFF.

This clonotype is a singleton in its sample. The genes are TRBV6-2 or TRBV6-3 and TRBJ2-4; D possibly corresponds to TRBD1 (5 bases). Deletions cut 4 bases from V and 7 bases from J, with 11 bases between. The length of the CDR3 is 13 residues. Germline CDR1 MNHEY, CDR2 SVGEGT. For the CDR3, the DNA is TGTGCCAGCAGTTGGGGCGCCGGGAACATTCAGTACTTC. Protein product: CASSWGAGNIQYF.

In this sample, this clonotype turned up a few times. The chain carries TRBV7-6 and TRBJ1-4; the match to TRBD1 covers 7 bases. CDR1 and CDR2 from the germline V gene are SGHVS and FNYEAQ. This CDR3 region has 16 residues. Trimming at V came to 5 bases and at J to 6 bases, leaving 12 bases not matched to a gene. CDR3 bases: TGTGCCAGCAGCGCCTCAGGGGGAGGGTTTGATGAAAAACTGTTTTTT. Translating gives CASSASGGGFDEKLFF.

In DNA, the CDR3 is TGTGCCAGCAGCGGCTTCGGGGGGAGCTCCTACAATGAGCAGTTCTTC. As protein: CASSGFGGSSYNEQFF. The rearrangement joins TRBV9 to TRBJ2-1; 7 nucleotides match TRBD2. Germline-derived CDR1 and CDR2 are SGDLS and YYNGEE. This CDR3 has 16 amino acids. Trimming removed 3 bases from V and 0 bases from J; junction bases left unmatched: 6. Drawing the rest from reference TRBV9 and TRBJ2-1, the complete variable domain is DSGVTQTPKHLITATGQRVTLRCSPRSGDLSVYWYQQSLDQGLQFLIQYYNGEERAKGNILERFSAQQFPDLHSELNLSSLELGDSALYFCASSGFGGSSYNEQFFGPGTRLTVL.

This chain links TRBV9 with TRBJ1-4, with D uncertain. The V end was cut by 4 bases, the J end by 10 bases, with 20 bases between. Germline assignment: CDR1 SGDLS and CDR2 YYNGEE. The CDR3 has 15 residues. For the CDR3, the DNA is TGTGCCAGCAGCTCCCCCGAGGTTGCGAGCGGAAAACTGTTTTTT. Protein sequence: CASSSPEVASGKLFF.

The gene calls are TRBV7-6 and TRBJ1-2; no definite D call. CDR1 is SGHVS and CDR2 is FNYEAQ in the germline V gene. The V gene lost 5 bases and the J gene lost 4 bases, with 17 bases spanning the gap. The CDR3 covers 15 residues. CDR3 protein: CASSPASADFYGYTF. CDR3 DNA sequence: TGTGCCAGCAGCCCCGCATCGGCGGACTTCTATGGCTACACCTTC.

The genes are TRBV12-3 or TRBV12-4 and TRBJ1-2, with 9 positions matching TRBD1. J gave up 7 bases and V 5 bases, and 5 bases lay outside the gene matches. CDR3 size: 13 residues. CDR3: CASSTGTGFGYTF. CDR3 bases: TGTGCCAGCAGTACCGGGACAGGGTTTGGCTACACCTTC.

The rearrangement joins TRBV20-1 to TRBJ2-3; 7 bases are a match to TRBD2. The CDR3 spans 16 residues. CDR1 and CDR2 (germline): DFQATT, SNEGSKA (reference sequence). After removal of 5 bases from V and 0 bases from J, the junction contained 11 bases not matched to a gene. The CDR3 reads CSAAGTTKTSTDTQYF. The CDR3, as DNA: TGCAGTGCTGCCGGGACTACAAAGACTAGCACAGATACGCAGTATTTT.

The V call is TRBV20-1, the J call TRBJ2-1; tentative D call: TRBD2 (5 bases). The CDR3 covers 16 residues. The germline gives CDR1 DFQATT, CDR2 SNEGSKA (reference sequence). V was trimmed by 0 bases and J by 1 base, leaving 13 bases between them. CDR3 loop: CSARDRLATSYNEQFF. In DNA form, the CDR3 reads TGCAGTGCTAGAGATAGGCTAGCCACGTCCTACAATGAGCAGTTCTTC.

This clonotype was detected a few times. V gene TRBV27 combines with J gene TRBJ2-4; D is possibly TRBD1 (5 bases). The CDR3 length is 14 residues. Germline CDR1 reads MNHEY; CDR2 reads SMNVEV (reference sequence). The V end was cut by 3 bases, the J end by 7 bases, with 13 bases between. The CDR3 coding sequence is TGTGCCAGCAGTTTTTCCAGGGTAGAGAACATTCAGTACTTC. Translation: CASSFSRVENIQYF.

This clonotype was recorded a few times. The chain combines TRBV29-1 with TRBJ2-1; 7 bases agree with TRBD2. The length of the CDR3 is 14 residues. Looked up from germline, CDR1 is SQVTM and CDR2 is ANQGSEA. The CDR3 spells CTILGRGLYNEQFF. As DNA, the CDR3 is TGCACCATACTGGGGAGGGGACTTTACAATGAGCAGTTCTTC.

This clonotype is deemed large. The genes are TRBV28 and TRBJ2-7; TRBD1 or TRBD2 may be the D gene (5 bases each). Trimming left V 4 bases short and J 3 bases short, with 22 bases between. The germline CDR1 and CDR2 sequences are MDHEN and SYDVKM. The CDR3 has 17 residues. The CDR3 is CASSSPPPGHLYYEQYF. In nucleotides, the CDR3 is TGTGCCAGCAGTTCCCCCCCACCGGGGCATTTATACTACGAGCAGTACTTC.

V usage is TRBV3-1 and J usage is TRBJ2-1, with TRBD2 as a possible D gene (5 bases). The CDR3 runs 14 residues. CDR1 LGHDT and CDR2 YNNKEL come from the germline V gene (reference sequence). Trimming pared 4 bases from V and 8 bases from J, leaving 15 bases between. In DNA, the CDR3 is TGTGCCAGCAGCCCCGGCCCAGGAGGCGATGAGCAGTTCTTC. Amino acids: CASSPGPGGDEQFF.

In regard to this clonotype: One end of the junction does not line up with germline, which may come from a read error. The J gene is TRBJ1-1, the V gene TRBV28, with no clear D. Germline V gene lookup returns CDR1 MDHEN and CDR2 SYDVKM. The length of the CDR3 is 14 residues. CDR3 in amino acids: CAGSLHLAGTEAFF. For the CDR3, the DNA is TGTGCCGGCAGTCTTCACCTTGCGGGGACTGAAGCTTTCTTT.

This clonotype was recorded only once. V is TRBV4-3 and J is TRBJ2-7; D is uncertain. The CDR3 totals 15 residues. V shed 0 bases and J shed 0 bases, with 9 bases lying between them. Germline loops: CDR1 LGHNA, CDR2 YSLEER. CDR3 bases: TGCGCCAGCAGCCAAGATGCGGTAAGCTCCTACGAGCAGTACTTC. Its protein is CASSQDAVSSYEQYF.

The chain carries TRBV28 and TRBJ2-3; D is unresolved. This CDR3 is 13 amino acids long. V shed 3 bases and J shed 4 bases, with 8 bases lying between them. The germline V gene has CDR1 MDHEN and CDR2 SYDVKM. The DNA of the CDR3 is TGTGCCAGCAGTTTTTGGGGTTCAGATACGCAGTATTTT. As protein: CASSFWGSDTQYF.

The CDR3 nucleotides read TGTGCCAGCAGAAAAACAACAGGGTACGAGCAGTACTTC. Protein sequence: CASRKTTGYEQYF. This sequence joins TRBV6-2 or TRBV6-3 and TRBJ2-4, with TRBD1 as a possible D gene (6 bases). Matching the DNA end better, TRBJ2-7 makes the J call doubtful. CDR3 length: 13 amino acids. Germline V CDR1 and CDR2: MNHEY, SVGEGT.

The chain carries TRBV24-1 and TRBJ2-7, with D tentatively TRBD1 (6 bases). The CDR3 runs 13 residues. The germline gives CDR1 KGHDR, CDR2 SFDVKD. V was cut by 2 bases and J by 5 bases, with 9 bases left in between. CDR3 region: CATSDWGTHEQYF. The CDR3 region has the DNA TGTGCCACCAGTGATTGGGGGACACACGAGCAGTACTTC.

The table lists this clonotype with a few counts. The chain joins TRBV12-3 or TRBV12-4 to TRBJ2-7; 12 bases line up with TRBD1. The CDR3 loop spans 19 amino acids. With 5 bases clipped from V and 1 base from J, the junction kept 15 bases outside the gene matches. This CDR3 is CASSPPSGQGASNSYEQYF. The DNA for the CDR3 is TGTGCCAGCAGTCCCCCGTCGGGACAGGGGGCGTCGAATTCCTACGAGCAGTACTTC.

J is TRBJ2-1 and V is TRBV24-1; TRBD2 is a possible D gene (6 bases). In germline, CDR1 is KGHDR, CDR2 SFDVKD. This CDR3 is built from 13 residues. V lost 10 bases, J lost 4 bases, and 13 bases lay in between. The CDR3 loop reads CATRDGLYNEQFF. DNA for the CDR3: TGTGCCACGCGGGACGGTTTATACAATGAGCAGTTCTTC.

V is TRBV21-1 and J is TRBJ1-2; the table's D call TRBD1 went unverified against the DNA. TRBV21-1 has pseudogene status. The CDR3 has 17 residues. CDR3 amino acids: CASSQGGRQGANYGYTF. CDR3 in DNA: TGTGCCAGCAGCCAGGGGGGTCGACAGGGGGCGAACTATGGCTACACCTTC.

This rearrangement joins TRBV12-3 or TRBV12-4 to TRBJ2-5; D may be TRBD1 (5 bases). The CDR3 spans 16 residues. The V and J ends lost 3 bases and 11 bases respectively, with 25 bases between them. The chain's CDR3 is CASSFPAQPTVIGQYF. The DNA for the CDR3 is TGTGCCAGCAGTTTCCCCGCCCAGCCGACAGTAATTGGGCAGTACTTC.

J is TRBJ2-1 and V is TRBV11-2, with 7 bases identical to TRBD1. From germline, CDR1 is SGHAT and CDR2 FQNNGV. The CDR3 totals 15 residues. Trimming cost V 0 bases and J 6 bases; bases outside gene matches: 5. In nucleotides, the CDR3 is TGTGCCAGCAGCTTAGACCGGGGACAGACCAATGAGCAGTTCTTC. Protein: CASSLDRGQTNEQFF.

As concerns this clonotype: The junction and the germline gene differ at one end; a read error may be behind it. The chain carries TRBV25-1 and TRBJ2-5; TRBD2 might be the D (6 bases). The CDR3 covers 14 residues. Looked up from germline, CDR1 is MGHDK and CDR2 is SYGVNS. As DNA, the CDR3 is TGTGTCAGCGAGGAGGGGCAGACTCAAGAGACCCAGTACTTC. It specifies CVSEEGQTQETQYF.

The gene calls are TRBV12-3 or TRBV12-4 and TRBJ1-1; 12 bases map to TRBD1. The J segment lost 12 bases and the V segment lost 4 bases, leaving 6 bases of the junction unmatched. The CDR3 is made up of 13 amino acids. CDR3 bases: TGTGCCAGCAGTTCTTCCGGGACAGGGGGCCCTTTCTTT. Its translation is CASSSSGTGGPFF.

The genes are TRBV27 and TRBJ2-3, with 12 bases lining up with TRBD1. V lost 8 bases to trimming and J lost 8 bases; unmatched junction nucleotides: 11. CDR3 size: 15 residues. Germline V gene sequence: CDR1 MNHEY, CDR2 SMNVEV (reference sequence). The CDR3 sequence: CASALSGTGGVTQYF. The CDR3 region has the DNA TGTGCCAGCGCCCTCAGCGGGACAGGGGGCGTTACGCAGTATTTT.